This T cell receptor beta chain was identified in a study of radiotherapy plus CTLA-4 blockade in lung cancer. Overall study: In 18% of patients, objective responses were seen; roughly 30% had disease control. Study results and caveats: An expansion of tumor-derived TCR clones occurred in blood after radiotherapy plus ipilimumab.

This clone has more than one count but fewer than ten. Its target is not known. The protocol was immunoSEQ multiplex PCR, while the TCRdb copy is restricted to in-frame clones and leaves out a portion. Seen here are about 90,000 clones, 72% observed once, and the top ten hold more than 13%. Enrolled patients, whose metastatic non-small-cell lung cancer was chemo-refractory, received focal radiation plus CTLA-4 blockade with ipilimumab. This CDR3 is 14 amino acids long. Unmatched junction bases numbered 8, after V lost 6 bases and J lost 3 bases. Germline V gives CDR1 MNHEY, CDR2 SVGAGI. The clonotype was recovered from a human donor with non-small cell lung cancer that progressed on radiotherapy plus ipilimumab. This chain joins TRBV6-5 and TRBJ2-7; 7 bases are shared with TRBD2. This specimen consisted of peripheral blood, obtained from a patient treated with radiotherapy plus ipilimumab. CDR3: CASRPRLARYEQYF. CDR3 DNA sequence: TGTGCCAGCAGACCTAGACTAGCCCGCTACGAGCAGTACTTC.